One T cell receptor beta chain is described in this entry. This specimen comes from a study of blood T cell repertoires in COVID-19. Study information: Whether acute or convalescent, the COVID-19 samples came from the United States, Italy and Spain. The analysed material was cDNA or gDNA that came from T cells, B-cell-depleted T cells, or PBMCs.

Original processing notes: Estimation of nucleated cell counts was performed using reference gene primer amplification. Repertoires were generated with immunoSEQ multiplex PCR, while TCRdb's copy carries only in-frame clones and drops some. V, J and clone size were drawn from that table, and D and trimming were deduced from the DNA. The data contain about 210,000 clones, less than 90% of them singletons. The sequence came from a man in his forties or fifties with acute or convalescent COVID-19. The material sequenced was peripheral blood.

CDR3: CASSYIPGQASYEQYF. The CDR3 DNA follows: TGCGCCAGCAGTTATATCCCGGGACAGGCATCCTACGAGCAGTACTTC. The V gene is TRBV4-1, the J gene TRBJ2-7, with 8 bases matching TRBD1. Germline loops: CDR1 MGHRA, CDR2 YSYEKL. V dropped 6 bases and J dropped 1; count of bases not matched to a gene: 11. This CDR3 has 16 residues.